This TCR beta chain was found in a study of cytomegalovirus exposure and HLA in healthy donors. Overall study findings and caveats: The classifier, whose performance was assessed in both the original and validation cohorts, reportedly diagnosed cytomegalovirus status with high specificity and sensitivity.

In regard to this clone: Its antigen is as yet unknown.

CDR1 is LGHNT, CDR2 FRNRAP, per germline. The CDR3 consists of 16 residues. Between the trimmed V and J ends, which lost 5 bases and 0 bases, there was a span of 14 bases. With 60 Vbeta and 13 Jbeta primers, the PCR was carried out. The repertoire was sequenced with immunoSEQ multiplex PCR; TCRdb's copy has only in-frame clones and lacks some. The data contain 190,000 or so clones, about four fifths of them seen just once; the ten biggest clones take up over 1.5%. The source is a girl under 18 in good health and CMV-seropositive. The source material was PBMCs. J is TRBJ2-1 and V is TRBV12-5, with a tentative D call TRBD1 (6 bases). The CDR3 loop reads CASGGRTESSYNEQFF. The CDR3 nucleotides read TGTGCTAGTGGTGGGCGGACAGAGAGCTCCTACAATGAGCAGTTCTTC.